This T cell receptor (beta chain) was obtained from a study of response to subunit inactivated influenza vaccine. The germline V gene has CDR1 SQVTM and CDR2 ANQGSEA. V shed 7 bases and J 9 bases; nucleotides not matched to a gene: 13. The CDR3 has 14 amino acids. TCRdb fed the RT-PCR reads into MiXCR, producing one record per CDR3 protein. The sample includes about 300,000 distinct CDR3 sequences, roughly 20% of them seen just once. The material sequenced was PBMCs from blood, taken around 22 months after vaccination. The rearrangement joins TRBV29-1 to TRBJ2-1; 9 bases are shared with TRBD2. This TCR was recovered from a man between 45 and 75 years old who received an inactivated influenza vaccine. In DNA form, the CDR3 reads TGCAGCGCCCCCCGGGGACTAGCAAATGGTGAGCAGTTCTTC. Translated, it gives CSAPRGLANGEQFF.